These T cell receptor beta chains were read from a single sample in a study of shared clonotypes between healthy human individuals. TCRdb keeps only in-frame clones here, not all; method: immunoSEQ multiplex PCR. The repertoire holds about 1,800,000 clones, approximately 94% seen once, with less than 1.5% in the top ten. The sample taken for sequencing was naive CD8+ T cells sorted from blood. Receptor source: a young man in good health. The CDR3 runs from the conserved cysteine through the conserved F or W. The D gene is left open where the match is weak. Clone size is stated in some rows and not others, as once, few, many or a class when expanded.

length	size	V	J	D	DNA	CDR3
11	-	TRBV6-6	TRBJ2-5	-	TGTGCCAGCAGGGACTGGGAGACCCAGTACTTC	CASRDWETQYF
13	-	TRBV5-4	TRBJ2-7	TRBD2	TGTGCCAGCAGCTTCAGCGGGGGGGCGGAGCAGTACTTC	CASSFSGGAEQYF
12	-	TRBV30	TRBJ2-2	-	TGTGCCTGGAGCCAGGGGTTCGGGGAGCTGTTTTTT	CAWSQGFGELFF
15	-	TRBV4-3	TRBJ2-7	TRBD1	TGCGCCAGCAGCCCTTGGGACAGGGGGCTCAACGAGCAGTACTTC	CASSPWDRGLNEQYF
16	-	TRBV27	TRBJ2-7	TRBD2	TGTGCCAGCAGTTTTAGCGGGGGGGCCTTCTCCTACGAGCAGTACTTC	CASSFSGGAFSYEQYF
13	-	TRBV6-1	TRBJ2-7	-	TGTGCCAGCAGTGAATCCCCAACCTACGAGCAGTACTTC	CASSESPTYEQYF
16	-	TRBV4-3	TRBJ1-3	-	TGCGCCAGCAGCCAAGTTTTCTCGGGGCCTGGAAACACCATATATTTT	CASSQVFSGPGNTIYF
14	-	TRBV7-6	TRBJ2-3	TRBD2	TGTGCCAGCAGCTTAGGGCTAGCGGGGGACACGCAGTATTTT	CASSLGLAGDTQYF
17	-	TRBV21-1	TRBJ2-1	-	TGTGCCAGCAGCAAAGGTTCTGAGGGAGGATCCTACAATGAGCAGTTCTTC	CASSKGSEGGSYNEQFF
13	-	TRBV9	TRBJ2-4	-	TGTGCCAGCAGCGTAGCTGAGAAAAACATTCAGTACTTC	CASSVAEKNIQYF
15	-	TRBV6-1	TRBJ1-3	TRBD1	TGTGCCACCACCGACAGGGTGCGCTCTGGAAACACCATATATTTT	CATTDRVRSGNTIYF
13	once	TRBV4-1	TRBJ2-7	-	TGCGCCAGCAGCCTAGACTTCACCTACGAGCAGTACTTC	CASSLDFTYEQYF
19	-	TRBV5-1	TRBJ2-3	TRBD2	TGCGCCAGCAGCTTGGAGGCCCCGGGACTAGCGGGATCCACAGATACGCAGTATTTT	CASSLEAPGLAGSTDTQYF
18	-	TRBV4-1	TRBJ2-1	TRBD2	TGCGCCAGCAGCCAAGAGGATACTAGCGGGGAGGGGTACAATGAGCAGTTCTTC	CASSQEDTSGEGYNEQFF
12	-	TRBV6-6	TRBJ1-1	-	TGTGCCAGCAGTTACGCCCAGGGTGAAGCTTTCTTT	CASSYAQGEAFF
14	-	TRBV5-6	TRBJ2-7	-	TGTGCCAGCAGCTCACGGCCAGGGCCCTACGAGCAGTACTTC	CASSSRPGPYEQYF
17	-	TRBV5-3	TRBJ2-6	-	TGTGCCAGAAGCTTGGCCTACAGACTCTCTGGGGCCAACGTCCTGACTTTC	CARSLAYRLSGANVLTF
14	-	TRBV5-1	TRBJ2-7	-	TGCGCCAGCAGCTTGTGGGCGACAGGTCACGAGCAGTACTTC	CASSLWATGHEQYF
13	-	TRBV6-1	TRBJ1-1	TRBD1	TGTGCCGGCGACAGGGGGGCTTACACTGAAGCTTTCTTT	CAGDRGAYTEAFF
15	-	TRBV30	TRBJ1-4	TRBD1	TGTGCCTGGAGTGTACTGGGACAGGGGAATGAAAAACTGTTTTTT	CAWSVLGQGNEKLFF
14	-	TRBV2	TRBJ1-3	-	TGTGCCAGCAGTGAGTGGGACATGGGAAACACCATATATTTT	CASSEWDMGNTIYF
15	-	TRBV6-5	TRBJ2-7	TRBD2	TGTGCCAGCAGACACTGGACTAGCGACTCCTACGAGCAGTACTTC	CASRHWTSDSYEQYF
14	-	TRBV5-6	TRBJ2-5	TRBD1	TGTGCCAGCAGCTCTGACAGGGGTTCAGAGACCCAGTACTTC	CASSSDRGSETQYF
17	-	TRBV2	TRBJ2-5	-	TGTGCCAGCAGCTCCCCCCCGGACACTTCACCCCAAGAGACCCAGTACTTC	CASSSPPDTSPQETQYF
15	-	TRBV6-5	TRBJ2-7	TRBD1	TGTGCCAGCAGTGGAGGGACAGGAGGTTTGGACGAGCAGTACTTC	CASSGGTGGLDEQYF
13	-	TRBV11-2	TRBJ2-7	-	TGTGCCAGCAGCTTAGAGTCGGATTACGAGCAGTACTTC	CASSLESDYEQYF
13	-	TRBV27	TRBJ2-1	TRBD2	TGTGCCAGCAGTTTAGGGAGGGACAATGAGCAGTTCTTC	CASSLGRDNEQFF
13	-	TRBV7-9	TRBJ2-7	-	TGTGCCAGCAGCTTAGCAGACAGCTCCGAGCAGTACTTC	CASSLADSSEQYF
14	-	TRBV29-1	TRBJ2-2	TRBD1	TGCAGCGTGGGGACAGGGATTAACACCGGGGAGCTGTTTTTT	CSVGTGINTGELFF
13	-	TRBV28	TRBJ2-7	-	TGTGCCAGCAGTATGCCCTGGGGCTACGAGCAGTACTTC	CASSMPWGYEQYF
14	-	TRBV27	TRBJ2-5	-	TGTGCCAGCAGTTCAACCCAGGGCGCCGAGACCCAGTACTTC	CASSSTQGAETQYF
12	-	TRBV2	TRBJ2-7	-	TGTGCCAGCACTTTGGACAGCCCCGAGCAGTACTTC	CASTLDSPEQYF
13	-	TRBV4-1	TRBJ2-7	-	TGCGCCAGCAGCCACGGGGACCCCTACGAGCAGTACTTC	CASSHGDPYEQYF
13	-	TRBV13	TRBJ2-7	-	TGTGCCAGCAGCTTAGGCGTCAGCTACGAGCAGTACTTC	CASSLGVSYEQYF
16	-	TRBV6-5	TRBJ2-7	TRBD2	TGTGCCAGCAGTTACTCGATAGGGAGGGTCTCCTACGAGCAGTACTTC	CASSYSIGRVSYEQYF
15	-	TRBV9	TRBJ1-4	-	TGTGCCAGCAGCGTAGGTGGGGTGGCTAATGAAAAACTGTTTTTT	CASSVGGVANEKLFF
13	-	TRBV27	TRBJ1-1	-	TGTGCCAGCAGTCCTCTCGGGGGGGCTGAAGCTTTCTTT	CASSPLGGAEAFF
15	-	TRBV4-1	TRBJ1-1	-	TGCGCCAGCAGCCAAGTACTCGGGGCGAGCACTGAAGCTTTCTTT	CASSQVLGASTEAFF
16	-	TRBV7-2	TRBJ2-1	TRBD1	TGTGCCAGCAGCTCAACTAGGACAGGGAACTACAATGAGCAGTTCTTC	CASSSTRTGNYNEQFF
14	-	TRBV2	TRBJ2-7	TRBD2	TGTGCCAGCAGGGCGGGAGGGGGTGACCACGAGCAGTACTTC	CASRAGGGDHEQYF
13	-	TRBV5-8	TRBJ2-2	-	TGTGCCAGCAGCTTGGGGCTGACCGGGGAGCTGTTTTTT	CASSLGLTGELFF
13	few	TRBV9	TRBJ2-7	TRBD1	TGTGCCAGCAGCCTGGGACAGGGCTACGAGCAGTACTTC	CASSLGQGYEQYF
14	-	TRBV27	TRBJ2-4	-	TGTGCCAGCAGTTTCGTAGGCGGGGAAAACATTCAGTACTTC	CASSFVGGENIQYF
12	-	TRBV10-2	TRBJ2-1	-	TGCGCCAGCGGAGGCGGGCGTGGTGAGCAGTTCTTC	CASGGGRGEQFF